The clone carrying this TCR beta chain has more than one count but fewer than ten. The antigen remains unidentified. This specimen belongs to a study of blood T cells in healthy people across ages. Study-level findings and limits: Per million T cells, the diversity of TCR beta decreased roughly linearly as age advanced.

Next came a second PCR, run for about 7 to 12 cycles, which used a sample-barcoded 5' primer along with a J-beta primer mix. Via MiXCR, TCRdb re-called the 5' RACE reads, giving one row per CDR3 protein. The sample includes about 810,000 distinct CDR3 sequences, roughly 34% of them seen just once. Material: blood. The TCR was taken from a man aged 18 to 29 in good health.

The CDR3 nucleotides read TGTGCCAGCCGGGACAGTCTGGGCACTGAAGCTTTCTTT. Translating gives CASRDSLGTEAFF. The genes are TRBV25-1 and TRBJ1-1, with 7 bases lining up with TRBD1. The germline gives CDR1 MGHDK, CDR2 SYGVNS. The CDR3 spans 13 residues. V trimming: 8 bases; J trimming: 4 bases; junction bases outside the gene matches: 7. Full variable domain (remainder filled in from reference TRBV25-1 and TRBJ1-1): EADIYQTPRYLVIGTGKKITLECSQTMGHDKMYWYQQDPGMELHLIHYSYGVNSTEKGDLSSESTVSRIRTEHFPLTLESARPSHTSQYLCASRDSLGTEAFFGQGTRLTVV.